This TCR beta chain was profiled in a study of CD8+CD57+ T cells in acquired aplastic anemia. Trimming left V 2 bases short and J 1 base short, with 14 bases between. The germline V gene encodes CDR1 MNHEY and CDR2 SMNVEV (reference sequence). The CDR3 is made up of 17 amino acids. The template for TCR beta VDJ and CDR3 sequence profiling was genomic DNA. One entry per CDR3 protein, called by TCRdb with MiXCR from the reads. This sample has 100,000 to 130,000 distinct CDR3 sequences; roughly 50% occur once, and the top ten carry around a third. Specimen: sorted CD4+, CD8+, or CD8+CD57+ T cells (not recorded which) from PBMCs. The receptor comes from a human donor in good health, serving as a control. The V gene is TRBV27, the J gene TRBJ2-2; D is undetermined. CDR3 sequence: CASSLLRATRNTGELFF. In DNA form, the CDR3 reads TGTGCCAGCAGTTTACTTAGGGCAACAAGGAACACCGGGGAGCTGTTTTTT.